Listed here are 19 T cell receptor beta chains from one sample, sequenced in a study of T cell changes during pregnancy in multiple sclerosis. Only in-frame clones appear in the TCRdb table, and some are missing; sequencing was by immunoSEQ multiplex PCR. The profile shows about 72,000 clones, 91% of them singletons. Source: peripheral blood, taken in the third trimester of pregnancy. All receptors come from a female donor in good health, enrolled as a control in a pregnancy study.

The gene calls are TRBV15 and TRBJ1-2, with D maybe TRBD1 (5 bases). With 5 bases removed from V and 2 bases from J, the gap between germline ends came to 18 bases. The CDR3 contains 16 residues. Germline V CDR1 and CDR2: LNHNV, YYDKDF (reference sequence). CDR3 sequence: CATSPRVQARNYGYTF. CDR3 sequence (DNA): TGTGCCACCAGCCCCCGGGTACAGGCGAGAAACTATGGCTACACCTTC.

The chain uses TRBV11-2 and TRBJ1-4; a weak D match, TRBD1 (5 bases). The CDR3 sequence is 17 residues long. Looked up from germline, CDR1 is SGHAT and CDR2 is FQNNGV. V dropped 5 bases and J dropped 0 bases, with 16 bases sitting between them. The CDR3 protein is CASSPGGGPTTNEKLFF. The CDR3 coding sequence is TGTGCCAGCAGCCCTGGCGGGGGACCAACAACTAATGAAAAACTGTTTTTT.

The chain recombines TRBV5-1 with TRBJ1-2; D gene unclear. V was trimmed by 2 bases and J by 8 bases, leaving 13 bases between them. The CDR3 is 13 residues long. The germline V gene encodes CDR1 SGHRS and CDR2 YFSETQ. DNA of the CDR3: TGCGCCAGCAGCTTAGGAGTAGTATCGGGCTACACCTTC. It is translated as CASSLGVVSGYTF.

This rearrangement joins TRBV12-5 to TRBJ1-1; TRBD1 matches at 8 bases. V lost 2 bases to trimming and J lost 1 base; unmatched junction nucleotides: 15. The V gene's germline CDR1 is LGHNT and CDR2 FRNRAP. The CDR3 covers 19 residues. The CDR3 region has the DNA TGTGCTAGTGGTTTGACGGGTTTTGGCCAGGGGGCACGGAACACTGAAGCTTTCTTT. Residues: CASGLTGFGQGARNTEAFF.

The gene calls are TRBV28 and TRBJ2-5; possibly TRBD2 for D (6 bases). V lost 0 bases and J 5 bases, leaving 25 bases between the germline ends. Germline V gives CDR1 MDHEN, CDR2 SYDVKM. The CDR3 loop spans 19 amino acids. The CDR3, as DNA: TGTGCCAGCAGTTTATGGGGGGGAACCGGGTCCCCCGGACGGGAGACCCAGTACTTC. Residues: CASSLWGGTGSPGRETQYF.

The chain combines TRBV19 with TRBJ2-7, with 10 bases fitting TRBD2. CDR3 length equals 14 residues. Germline V gene lookup returns CDR1 LNHDA and CDR2 SQIVND (reference sequence). J lost 5 bases, V lost 10 bases, and 11 bases had no gene match. The CDR3 nucleotides are TGTGCCACCAGGGGCAGCGGGAGGGGCGACGAGCAGTACTTC. The encoded protein is CATRGSGRGDEQYF.

The V call is TRBV4-1, the J call TRBJ2-2; the match to TRBD2 covers 13 bases. The CDR3 is 19 amino acids. V shed 0 bases and J 1 base; nucleotides not matched to a gene: 5. Germline values: CDR1 MGHRA, CDR2 YSYEKL. This CDR3 reads CASSQEATSGGLNTGELFF. CDR3 coding DNA: TGCGCCAGCAGCCAAGAGGCGACTAGCGGGGGGTTGAACACCGGGGAGCTGTTTTTT.

The rearrangement uses TRBV11-2 and TRBJ2-1; 7 bases agree with TRBD1. Germline V gene data show CDR1 as SGHAT and CDR2 as FQNNGV. Trimming at V came to 4 bases and at J to 6 bases, leaving 9 bases not matched to a gene. The CDR3 extends over 15 amino acids. CDR3 DNA sequence: TGTGCCAGCAGCTCCAGACAGGGTACGCGCAATGAGCAGTTCTTC. Its translation: CASSSRQGTRNEQFF.

CDR3 sequence (DNA): TGTGCCAGCAGTCCACGACAGGATTTCGACTATGGCTACACCTTC. This gives the protein CASSPRQDFDYGYTF. The chain employs TRBV27 and TRBJ1-2, with D perhaps matching TRBD1 (6 bases). This CDR3 has 15 amino acids. Germline V lookup: CDR1 MNHEY, CDR2 SMNVEV (reference sequence). Trimming removed 5 bases at V and 3 bases at J, with 16 bases between.

This chain connects TRBV7-2 to TRBJ1-2, with 10 bases that match TRBD1. CDR1 is SGHTA, CDR2 FQGNSA, per germline. The CDR3 is made up of 18 amino acids. V lost 0 bases, J lost 5 bases, and 12 bases stayed unmatched. The CDR3 reads CASSLADRGVPPDYGYTF. CDR3 in DNA: TGTGCCAGCAGCTTAGCGGACAGGGGGGTTCCACCGGATTATGGCTACACCTTC.

The chain couples TRBV20-1 to TRBJ1-2, with D uncertain. The CDR3 extends over 11 amino acids. Between the trimmed V and J ends, which lost 3 bases and 4 bases, there was a span of 6 bases. Germline V lookup: CDR1 DFQATT, CDR2 SNEGSKA (reference sequence). The CDR3 protein is CSASPSYGYTF. CDR3 DNA sequence: TGCAGTGCTAGTCCCAGCTATGGCTACACCTTC.

This chain links TRBV14 with TRBJ2-3; a weak D match, TRBD1 (5 bases). Trimming left V 0 bases short and J 9 bases short, with 7 bases between. Germline CDR1 reads SGHDN; CDR2 reads FVKESK. The CDR3 has 12 amino acids. CDR3 DNA sequence: TGTGCCAGCAGCCAAGAAAGGGGAACGCAGTATTTT. It codes for CASSQERGTQYF. The full variable domain, in which reference TRBV14 and TRBJ2-3 provide the parts outside the CDR3, is EAGVTQFPSHSVIEKGQTVTLRCDPISGHDNLYWYRRVMGKEIKFLLHFVKESKQDESGMPNNRFLAERTGGTYSTLKVQPAELEDSGVYFCASSQERGTQYFGPGTRLTVL.

The V call is TRBV25-1, the J call TRBJ2-1; D is uncertain. CDR3 size: 15 residues. Germline CDR1 reads MGHDK; CDR2 reads SYGVNS. Trimming shortened V by 4 bases and J by 2 bases, and 12 bases separated the two germline ends. CDR3 DNA: TGTGCCAGCAGTGGACGGGTTCTAGCCTACAATGAGCAGTTCTTC. It specifies CASSGRVLAYNEQFF.

The chain employs TRBV6-5 and TRBJ2-7, with D possibly being TRBD2 (6 bases). This CDR3 has 15 residues. Trimming shortened V by 1 base and J by 0 bases, and 10 bases separated the two germline ends. The germline gives CDR1 MNHEY, CDR2 SVGAGI. CDR3 in DNA: TGTGCCAGCAGTTACTTCTCCGGGGGCTCCTACGAGCAGTACTTC. The encoded protein is CASSYFSGGSYEQYF.

The V and J genes are TRBV2 and TRBJ1-5; D might be TRBD1 (5 bases). Per the germline V gene, CDR1 is SNHLY and CDR2 is FYNNEI. V gave up 10 bases and J gave up 2 bases, with 18 bases separating them. This CDR3 spans 15 amino acids. CDR3 nucleotide sequence: TGTGCCACTGAGGGCAGGGCGGGGGGCAATCAGCCCCAGCATTTT. As protein: CATEGRAGGNQPQHF.

The chain is built from TRBV6-6 and TRBJ2-2; 9 nucleotides line up with TRBD1. V lost 6 bases and J lost 6; bases outside the gene matches: 5. Germline V gene sequence: CDR1 MNHNY, CDR2 SVGAGI (reference sequence). This CDR3 has 14 amino acids. The CDR3 DNA reads TGTGCCAGCAGGAATTACAGGGGGCCCGGGGAGCTGTTTTTT. Translated, it gives CASRNYRGPGELFF.

This chain links TRBV19 with TRBJ2-3; 14 bases line up with TRBD2. The CDR3 runs 16 residues. With V trimmed by 5 bases and J by 3 bases, 4 bases remained unmatched. CDR1 is LNHDA, CDR2 SQIVND, per germline (reference sequence). The CDR3 nucleotides read TGTGCCAGTAGTGCTGGACTAGCGGGGGGAACAGATACGCAGTATTTT. Amino acid sequence: CASSAGLAGGTDTQYF.

The CDR3 reads CASSETTENTEAFF. The DNA for the CDR3 is TGTGCCAGCAGTGAGACGACAGAGAACACTGAAGCTTTCTTT. V and J are TRBV6-4 and TRBJ1-1; weak D call: TRBD1 (5 bases). V lost 3 bases, J lost 1 base, and 9 bases lay in between. The germline V gene encodes CDR1 MRHNA and CDR2 SNTAGT. CDR3 length: 14 amino acids.

The chain employs TRBV5-1 and TRBJ2-5; D may be TRBD1 (6 bases). Per the germline V gene, CDR1 is SGHRS and CDR2 is YFSETQ. V was trimmed by 0 bases and J by 3 bases, leaving 9 bases between them. CDR3 length: 14 amino acids. Here the CDR3 reads CASSLVSGEETQYF. The CDR3 DNA reads TGCGCCAGCAGCTTGGTATCAGGGGAAGAGACCCAGTACTTC.